Listed here are 29 T cell receptor beta chains from one sample, sequenced in a study of OX40 agonist ivuxolimab in advanced cancers. Library construction relied on the immunoSEQ multiplex PCR assay. The table was pulled from immuneACCESS by TCRdb, which kept in-frame rearrangements only. Such tables lose some clones; where checked, under half of the loss comes from unresolved V genes, and the rest has no known cause. Across this sample there are 80,000 or so clones, with about nine tenths seen only once. Of the sample, 1.5% to 2% is held by the ten largest clones. The specimen was CD4+ or CD8+ T cells sorted from blood, collected in a trial of the OX40 agonist ivuxolimab. The receptor source for this set is an adult with an advanced solid tumor such as melanoma, head and neck, liver or kidney cancer.

The chain joins TRBV7-9 to TRBJ1-2; TRBD1 matches 12 bases. CDR3 length: 14 residues. Germline V CDR1 and CDR2: SEHNR, FQNEAQ (reference sequence). Trimming took 5 bases from V and 7 from J; bases not matched to a gene: 5. The CDR3 bases are TGTGCCAGCAGCCGGGGACAGGGGGCTAGTGGCTACACCTTC. This encodes CASSRGQGASGYTF.

This clone occurred a few times. The chain recombines TRBV28 with TRBJ1-2; the match to TRBD1 covers 7 bases. Germline V gene lookup returns CDR1 MDHEN and CDR2 SYDVKM. Germline trimming cut 10 bases from V and 4 bases from J; bases unmatched to any gene: 15. The CDR3 has 15 amino acids. CDR3 amino acids: CATETDRTRLYGYTF. The DNA of the CDR3 is TGTGCCACCGAGACGGACAGGACGCGCCTCTATGGCTACACCTTC.

This chain connects TRBV27 to TRBJ2-1, with D possibly matching TRBD1 (5 bases). The CDR3 consists of 15 residues. Between the trimmed V and J ends, which lost 3 bases and 2 bases, there was a span of 11 bases. Germline V gene data show CDR1 as MNHEY and CDR2 as SMNVEV (reference sequence). CDR3 sequence (DNA): TGTGCCAGCAGTTTCGTGTGGGGCACCTACAATGAGCAGTTCTTC. Its translation: CASSFVWGTYNEQFF.

The V call is TRBV15, the J call TRBJ1-1; D not certain. Germline CDR1 reads LNHNV; CDR2 reads YYDKDF (reference sequence). Trimming took 1 base from V and 1 from J, leaving 19 bases between them. The CDR3 extends over 18 amino acids. CDR3 sequence (DNA): TGTGCCACCAGCAGAGTAGGAGGCGGAGCTGCGAGGAACACTGAAGCTTTCTTT. This encodes CATSRVGGGAARNTEAFF. Together with reference TRBV15 and TRBJ1-1, the CDR3 gives the full variable domain: DAMVIQNPRYQVTQFGKPVTLSCSQTLNHNVMYWYQQKSSQAPKLLFHYYDKDFNNEADTPDNFQSRRPNTSFCFLDIRSPGLGDTAMYLCATSRVGGGAARNTEAFFGQGTRLTVV.

The genes are TRBV28 and TRBJ2-1; D gene uncertain. The CDR3 has 14 residues. Germline values: CDR1 MDHEN, CDR2 SYDVKM. Trimming took 8 bases from V and 8 from J, leaving 19 bases between them. In DNA, the CDR3 is TGTGCCAGCGGACCACGGAAAGGGCTTGATGAGCAGTTCTTC. Translating gives CASGPRKGLDEQFF.

The V and J genes are TRBV6-1 and TRBJ1-5; D not certain. The CDR3 covers 13 residues. V was trimmed by 4 bases and J by 7 bases, leaving 11 bases between them. CDR1 is MNHNS, CDR2 SASEGT, per germline. The CDR3 region is CASSARSQQPQHF. The CDR3 DNA sequence: TGTGCCAGCAGTGCCAGATCTCAACAGCCCCAGCATTTT.

On this clone itself: Its ends do not fully match the called genes, so a read error is possible. The chain recombines TRBV12-5 with TRBJ2-6, with a weak D call TRBD1 (6 bases). The CDR3 loop spans 16 amino acids. Germline CDR1 is LGHNT and CDR2 is FRNRAP. This CDR3 is CASGLVQGTGVNVLTF. CDR3 sequence (DNA): TGTGCTAGTGGTTTGGTACAGGGAACTGGGGTCAACGTCCTGACTTTC.

The genes are TRBV7-9 and TRBJ2-5; 7 positions match TRBD1. Germline assignment: CDR1 SEHNR and CDR2 FQNEAQ (reference sequence). The CDR3 has 14 amino acids. The V segment lost 3 bases and the J segment 0 bases; nucleotides outside the gene matches: 1. The CDR3 DNA reads TGTGCCAGCAGCTTCGACAGGGACCAAGAGACCCAGTACTTC. It translates to CASSFDRDQETQYF.

The chain couples TRBV11-3 to TRBJ2-5; D uncertain. V was trimmed by 4 bases and J by 3 bases, leaving 15 bases between them. The CDR3 runs to 15 residues. The germline V gene encodes CDR1 SGHNT and CDR2 YENEEA. This CDR3 is CASSSRHQFEETQYF. For the CDR3, the DNA is TGTGCCAGCAGCTCACGACATCAGTTTGAAGAGACCCAGTACTTC.

The chain uses TRBV5-1 and TRBJ2-5; D is possibly TRBD1 (6 bases). Germline V lookup: CDR1 SGHRS, CDR2 YFSETQ. V lost 0 bases and J 1 base, leaving 7 bases between the germline ends. The CDR3 runs 14 residues. CDR3 in DNA: TGCGCCAGCAGCTTGGGGGGGCTCCAAGAGACCCAGTACTTC. Protein: CASSLGGLQETQYF.

This chain uses TRBV4-2 with TRBJ2-5, with 8 bases fitting TRBD2. This CDR3 region has 15 residues. V gave up 0 bases and J gave up 5 bases; unmatched junction bases: 5. Germline CDR1 LGHNA, CDR2 YNFKEQ. This CDR3 is CASSQESGGWETQYF. The CDR3 region has the DNA TGTGCCAGCAGCCAAGAAAGCGGGGGCTGGGAGACCCAGTACTTC.

The chain combines TRBV5-1 with TRBJ2-5; 11 bases agree with TRBD1. In germline, CDR1 is SGHRS, CDR2 YFSETQ. The CDR3 runs to 16 residues. V lost 5 bases and J lost 4; bases outside the gene matches: 10. The DNA of the CDR3 is TGCGCCAGCAGACGTGGACAGGGGGCGACGGGAGAGACCCAGTACTTC. Encoded protein: CASRRGQGATGETQYF.

The chain has TRBV7-2 and TRBJ2-7; D is ambiguous. Trimming took off 5 bases at V and 5 bases at J, with 10 bases between the two ends. Germline V CDR1 and CDR2: SGHTA, FQGNSA. The CDR3 is 12 residues long. DNA for the CDR3: TGTGCCAGCAGCCCCACTCAGCACGAGCAGTACTTC. Its translation is CASSPTQHEQYF. The variable domain in full, completed from reference TRBV7-2 and TRBJ2-7, reads GAGVSQSPSNKVTEKGKDVELRCDPISGHTALYWYRQSLGQGLEFLIYFQGNSAPDKSGLPSDRFSAERTGGSVSTLTIQRTQQEDSAVYLCASSPTQHEQYFGPGTRLTVT.

The chain has TRBV19 and TRBJ1-3; TRBD1 matches 7 bases. This CDR3 is built from 13 residues. The germline V gene encodes CDR1 LNHDA and CDR2 SQIVND (reference sequence). V was pared by 7 bases and J by 5 bases, with 5 bases of the junction left unmatched. Written as DNA, the CDR3 is TGTGCCAGTATGAGGGGGCGAAGAAACACCATATATTTT. Encoded protein: CASMRGRRNTIYF.

Comments on this clone: Because the CDR3's place on the DNA is in doubt, the DNA is left out and the CDR3 is given as listed by TCRdb. J is TRBJ2-5 and V is TRBV6-5. Germline V lookup: CDR1 MNHEY, CDR2 SVGAGI. The CDR3 extends over 15 residues, inclusive of both ends. The CDR3 sequence: CASSSSFRGRGEQYF.

This rearrangement joins TRBV7-2 to TRBJ2-7, with D perhaps TRBD2 (6 bases). Germline V gene sequence: CDR1 SGHTA, CDR2 FQGNSA. The CDR3 is made up of 17 amino acids. The V end lost 2 bases, the J end lost 0 bases, and 17 bases lay between the germline ends. CDR3 sequence: CASSLRGGGLSSYEQYF. In nucleotides, the CDR3 is TGTGCCAGCAGCTTAAGGGGTGGGGGACTGAGCTCCTACGAGCAGTACTTC. Based on the CDR3 plus reference TRBV7-2 and TRBJ2-7, the full variable domain is GAGVSQSPSNKVTEKGKDVELRCDPISGHTALYWYRQSLGQGLEFLIYFQGNSAPDKSGLPSDRFSAERTGGSVSTLTIQRTQQEDSAVYLCASSLRGGGLSSYEQYFGPGTRLTVT.

The chain couples TRBV7-9 to TRBJ2-7, with 9 bases lining up with TRBD1. V shed 3 bases, J shed 2 bases, and the junction held 5 bases outside the gene matches. Germline V lookup: CDR1 SEHNR, CDR2 FQNEAQ (reference sequence). This CDR3 has 15 amino acids. This CDR3 reads CASSFYGTGTYEQYF. The CDR3, as DNA: TGTGCCAGCAGCTTCTACGGGACAGGGACCTACGAGCAGTACTTC.

This clone appeared a few times. The J gene is TRBJ1-1, the V gene TRBV7-6; 9 bases agree with TRBD1. The germline V gene has CDR1 SGHVS and CDR2 FNYEAQ. The trim removed 5 bases at V and 1 base at J, leaving 5 bases unmatched. The CDR3 consists of 15 residues. The CDR3 protein is CASSPRTGENTEAFF. CDR3 coding DNA: TGTGCCAGCAGCCCGCGGACAGGGGAGAACACTGAAGCTTTCTTT.

The chain links TRBV28 to TRBJ2-6; D is ambiguous. Between the trimmed V and J ends, which lost 2 bases and 3 bases, there was a span of 8 bases. CDR1 MDHEN and CDR2 SYDVKM come from the germline V gene. This CDR3 is built from 15 residues. CDR3 residues: CASSLESFGANVLTF. The DNA of the CDR3 is TGTGCCAGCAGTTTAGAGAGCTTTGGGGCCAACGTCCTGACTTTC.

V and J are TRBV6-5 and TRBJ2-7; no clear D. The ends were cut back, 6 bases at V and 6 bases at J, with 18 bases in the middle. Per the germline V gene, CDR1 is MNHEY and CDR2 is SVGAGI. CDR3 size: 14 residues. As DNA, the CDR3 is TGTGCCAGCAGCAAAAGGCGGACGGTTATCGAGCAGTACTTC. The encoded protein is CASSKRRTVIEQYF.

The chain couples TRBV11-2 to TRBJ1-2; D may be TRBD1 (6 bases). V lost 4 bases and J lost 0, with 15 bases in between. There are 16 residues in the CDR3. CDR1 is SGHAT, CDR2 FQNNGV, per germline. This CDR3 reads CASSSGQFPTNYGYTF. DNA for the CDR3: TGTGCCAGCAGCTCCGGACAGTTCCCCACTAACTATGGCTACACCTTC.

The chain is built from TRBV28 and TRBJ2-2; D is undetermined. There are 12 residues in the CDR3. V lost 4 bases, J lost 6 bases, and 6 bases lay in between. Germline V lookup: CDR1 MDHEN, CDR2 SYDVKM. This chain's CDR3 is CASSWISGELFF. CDR3 nucleotide sequence: TGTGCCAGCAGTTGGATTTCCGGGGAGCTGTTTTTT.

The CDR3 is CASSLRTDYEQYF. The CDR3 nucleotides read TGTGCCAGCAGCCTCAGGACAGACTACGAGCAGTACTTC. The chain combines TRBV14 with TRBJ2-7, with a tentative D call TRBD1 (6 bases). V gave up 4 bases and J gave up 3 bases, with 10 bases separating them. CDR3 length: 13 residues. Germline CDR1 is SGHDN and CDR2 is FVKESK.

In this sample, this clone turned up once. V and J are TRBV5-5 and TRBJ2-4, with TRBD1 identical over 7 bases. The CDR3 consists of 17 residues. Germline V CDR1 and CDR2: SGHKS, YYEKEE (reference sequence). V lost 3 bases and J lost 3; bases outside the gene matches: 12. The chain's CDR3 is CASSWSYRGVSKNIQYF. CDR3 nucleotides: TGTGCCAGCAGCTGGAGCTACAGGGGAGTGAGCAAAAACATTCAGTACTTC.

The CDR3 bases are TGTGCCAGCAGCCAATGGACTAGCGGGGATTACAATGAGCAGTTCTTC. Its protein is CASSQWTSGDYNEQFF. The chain couples TRBV4-2 to TRBJ2-1, with 12 bases lining up with TRBD2. Trimming at V came to 2 bases and at J to 4 bases, leaving 3 bases not matched to a gene. The CDR3 runs 16 residues. The germline V gene encodes CDR1 LGHNA and CDR2 YNFKEQ.

The chain combines TRBV2 with TRBJ1-5; D not certain. The V end lost 5 bases, the J end lost 7 bases, and 12 bases lay between the germline ends. CDR3 length equals 13 residues. Germline V gives CDR1 SNHLY, CDR2 FYNNEI. The CDR3 region is CASSLGTEQPQHF. The CDR3 bases are TGTGCCAGCAGTCTGGGAACGGAACAGCCCCAGCATTTT.

The gene calls are TRBV20-1 and TRBJ2-1, with D unclear. Germline assignment: CDR1 DFQATT and CDR2 SNEGSKA (reference sequence). CDR3 length: 11 amino acids. V dropped 5 bases and J dropped 9 bases, with 11 bases sitting between them. CDR3 protein: CSAETWGEQFF. CDR3 DNA sequence: TGCAGTGCTGAGACCTGGGGTGAGCAGTTCTTC.

The V gene is TRBV25-1, the J gene TRBJ2-2, with D perhaps matching TRBD1 or TRBD2 (5 bases each). The CDR3 runs 16 residues. Trimming pared 4 bases from V and 4 bases from J, leaving 16 bases between. The V gene's germline CDR1 is MGHDK and CDR2 SYGVNS. CDR3 sequence: CASSGPIDSGTGELFF. For the CDR3, the DNA is TGTGCCAGCAGTGGGCCCATTGACAGCGGCACCGGGGAGCTGTTTTTT.

The chain is built from TRBV27 and TRBJ1-2; the match to TRBD1 covers 7 bases. Unmatched junction bases numbered 9, after V lost 10 bases and J lost 1 base. Germline values: CDR1 MNHEY, CDR2 SMNVEV (reference sequence). This CDR3 comprises 14 residues. The CDR3, as DNA: TGTGCCACCGCAAAACAGGGGATTAACTATGGCTACACCTTC. It yields the protein CATAKQGINYGYTF.